A single T cell receptor beta chain is shown here with its context. Its cognate antigen is unknown. This entry belongs to a study of Ad26.COV2.S vaccination and SARS-CoV-2 variants. Across the whole study: Ad26.COV2.S was injected intramuscularly once or twice, 56 days apart.

The CDR3 sequence is 16 residues long. Germline assignment: CDR1 MNHEY and CDR2 SVGEGT. V was cut by 4 bases and J by 2 bases, with 15 bases left in between. Study-level findings and limits: Reportedly, after vaccination the spike-specific CD8+ and CD4+ T cell responses displayed substantial breadth. Greater spike-specific TCR breadth was seen in vaccine recipients than in placebo recipients.

Treatment given: 15 to 20 received Ad26.COV2.S at low or high dose, single or two shots; about 5 received placebo; per-sample allocation not given. The samples date from day 63 after the first vaccine or placebo injection. Donation was by an adult aged 18-55 years who was in Boston. Clones were read by immunoSEQ multiplex PCR, and TCRdb kept only the in-frame ones, dropping some. The data show about 680,000 clones, around 89% seen once. The material sequenced was peripheral blood, taken in a trial of Ad26.COV2.S vaccine versus placebo. The clonotype comes from a person between 18 and 60 years old who received the Ad26.COV2.S COVID-19 vaccine or a placebo. The chain combines TRBV6-2 or TRBV6-3 with TRBJ1-5, with D unresolved. CDR3: CASSSDRTPGNQPQHF. The CDR3 DNA sequence: TGTGCCAGCAGTTCGGATCGGACGCCTGGCAATCAGCCCCAGCATTTT.